One sample yielded the 20 T cell receptor beta chains listed below, sequenced in a study of CD8+CD57+ T cells in acquired aplastic anemia. Profiles of TCR beta VDJ and CDR3 were generated from a genomic DNA template. TCRdb processed the reads anew with MiXCR; each CDR3 protein has one entry. This table has a few hundred thousand distinct CDR3 sequences, 30% to 40% appearing once. The sample consisted of sorted CD4+, CD8+, or CD8+CD57+ T cells (not recorded which) from PBMCs. The receptors were gathered from a human donor in good health, serving as a control.

On this clonotype itself: One base away lies a much larger clone, so this may be a sequencing read error. V and J are TRBV5-1 and TRBJ1-2; D unresolved. CDR1 SGHRS and CDR2 YFSETQ come from the germline V gene. This CDR3 region has 15 residues. The CDR3 spells CARSLAAVGNYGYTF. CDR3 coding DNA: TGCGCCCGCAGCTTGGCAGCGGTAGGAAACTATGGCTACACCTTC. Full variable domain (rest looked up from reference TRBV5-1 and TRBJ1-2): KAGVTQTPRYLIKTRGQQVTLSCSPISGHRSVSWYQQTPGQGLQFLFEYFSETQRNKGNFPGRFSGRQFSNSRSEMNVSTLELGDSALYLCARSLAAVGNYGYTFGSGTRLTVV.

This clonotype was picked up many times. The genes are TRBV20-1 and TRBJ1-2, with D possibly matching TRBD1 (5 bases). Trimming left V 4 bases short and J 8 bases short, with 20 bases between. The CDR3 runs 14 residues. CDR1 and CDR2 (germline): DFQATT, SNEGSKA (reference sequence). The chain's CDR3 is CSAIPGQGERGYTF. The CDR3 nucleotides read TGCAGTGCTATACCCGGACAAGGGGAACGGGGCTACACCTTC.

There are a few counts of this clonotype. The J gene is TRBJ1-5, the V gene TRBV10-3; no clear D gene. The CDR3 runs to 13 residues. The germline V gene has CDR1 ENHRY and CDR2 SYGVKD. The germline V and J ends were trimmed by 10 bases and 0 bases, with 10 bases remaining between them. CDR3 nucleotide sequence: TGTGCCAGCGGTTATTATAGCAATCAGCCCCAGCATTTT. The encoded protein is CASGYYSNQPQHF.

The V gene is TRBV19, the J gene TRBJ1-1; TRBD1 matches at 12 bases. Germline CDR1 is LNHDA and CDR2 is SQIVND (reference sequence). The J segment lost 4 bases and the V segment lost 3 bases, leaving 6 bases of the junction unmatched. This CDR3 has 16 amino acids. The CDR3 DNA reads TGTGCCAGTAGTATCCCGGGACAGGGGGCGGGCACTGAAGCTTTCTTT. Its protein is CASSIPGQGAGTEAFF.

The rearrangement uses TRBV5-1 and TRBJ2-3, with unresolved D. V was shortened by 2 bases and J by 0 bases, with 13 bases between the two germline ends. This CDR3 has 16 amino acids. CDR1 SGHRS and CDR2 YFSETQ come from the germline V gene. The CDR3 DNA is TGCGCCAGCAGCTTCCCGCTCGCGGCGAGCACAGATACGCAGTATTTT. It specifies CASSFPLAASTDTQYF.

This chain connects TRBV7-9 to TRBJ2-5; 7 bases agree with TRBD2. The germline V gene has CDR1 SEHNR and CDR2 FQNEAQ (reference sequence). The CDR3 sequence is 13 residues long. V was clipped by 8 bases and J by 3 bases; unmatched bases: 6. Here the CDR3 reads CASLPAGEETQYF. DNA of the CDR3: TGTGCCAGCTTACCGGCGGGGGAAGAGACCCAGTACTTC.

This clonotype was counted between two and nine times. The J gene is TRBJ1-3, the V gene TRBV13, with a possible D match to TRBD1 (5 bases). Germline CDR1 PRHDT, CDR2 FYEKMQ (reference sequence). The CDR3 consists of 15 residues. V lost 1 base to trimming and J lost 4 bases, with 11 bases between them. The CDR3 DNA reads as TGTGCCAGCAGCTTAGTTGGTCCAGGGGGAAACACCATATATTTT. This translates into CASSLVGPGGNTIYF. Using reference TRBV13 and TRBJ1-3 for the parts outside the CDR3, the full variable domain is AAGVIQSPRHLIKEKRETATLKCYPIPRHDTVYWYQQGPGQDPQFLISFYEKMQSDKGSIPDRFSAQQFSDYHSELNMSSLELGDSALYFCASSLVGPGGNTIYFGEGSWLTVV.

This clonotype was detected many times. This chain uses TRBV7-9 with TRBJ1-2; D unclear. CDR1 SEHNR and CDR2 FQNEAQ come from the germline V gene (reference sequence). The CDR3 length is 15 residues. The V end was cut by 5 bases, the J end by 5 bases, with 18 bases between. The DNA of the CDR3 is TGTGCCAGCAGCAGAACGTCGGACCCGTTATATGGCTACACCTTC. Translating it yields CASSRTSDPLYGYTF.

This clonotype occurred many times. V and J are TRBV2 and TRBJ1-1, with unresolved D. The CDR3 spans 13 residues. Germline V gene lookup returns CDR1 SNHLY and CDR2 FYNNEI. Trimming pared 6 bases from V and 5 bases from J, leaving 13 bases between. The CDR3 is CASSELEGTEAFF. In DNA form, the CDR3 reads TGTGCCAGCAGCGAACTAGAAGGAACTGAAGCTTTCTTT.

Note on this clonotype: The conserved final phenylalanine or tryptophan is absent from the CDR3, which likely points to a read error. CDR3 amino acids: CSAEGAGDTIYS. Written as DNA, the CDR3 is TGCAGTGCCGAGGGCGCTGGAGACACCATATATTCT. The rearrangement uses TRBV20-1 and TRBJ1-3; unclear D gene. This CDR3 has 12 residues. The germline V gene encodes CDR1 DFQATT and CDR2 SNEGSKA (reference sequence).

This clonotype was picked up many times. The chain has TRBV19 and TRBJ2-5; TRBD1 or TRBD2 may be the D gene (5 bases each). This CDR3 has 13 residues. Germline CDR1 and CDR2: LNHDA and SQIVND (reference sequence). Trimming took off 6 bases at V and 1 base at J, with 9 bases between the two ends. CDR3 amino acids: CASSRDLQETQYF. The CDR3 DNA reads as TGTGCCAGTAGCAGGGACCTCCAAGAGACCCAGTACTTC.

Note on this clonotype: This may stem from a read error, because a much larger clone lies one nucleotide away. This chain connects TRBV11-2 to TRBJ1-6, with D tentatively TRBD1 (5 bases). The CDR3 spans 16 residues. The germline CDR1 and CDR2 sequences are SGHAT and FQNNGV. The CDR3, as DNA: TGTGCCGGCAGCTTAGTTTCGGGGCTTTCTAATTCACCCCTCCACTTT. This sequence encodes CAGSLVSGLSNSPLHF.

The chain has TRBV12-3 or TRBV12-4 and TRBJ2-7; 8 nucleotides line up with TRBD2. The CDR3 is made up of 15 amino acids. J lost 5 bases, V lost 3 bases, and 9 bases had no gene match. As DNA, the CDR3 is TGTGCCAGCAGTTTGTTCGGGAGGGGAGTACACGAGCAGTACTTC. Its protein is CASSLFGRGVHEQYF.

The chain joins TRBV6-1 to TRBJ2-1, with 10 bases identical to TRBD1. This CDR3 is built from 14 residues. Germline lookup yields CDR1 MNHNS and CDR2 SASEGT. V lost 7 bases to trimming and J lost 5 bases; unmatched junction nucleotides: 5. The CDR3 nucleotides are TGTGCCAGCACTCCCGGGACAGGGGACAATGAGCAGTTCTTC. As protein: CASTPGTGDNEQFF.

CDR3 loop: CASSFPGPGYNEQFF. The CDR3 bases are TGTGCCAGCAGTTTCCCGGGACCAGGCTACAATGAGCAGTTCTTC. This chain links TRBV11-1 with TRBJ2-1, with D perhaps matching TRBD1 or TRBD2 (5 bases each). The V end lost 6 bases, the J end lost 3 bases, and 15 bases lay between the germline ends. Looked up from germline, CDR1 is SGHAT and CDR2 is FQDESV (reference sequence). The CDR3 extends over 15 amino acids.

In this sample, this clonotype turned up a few times. The V call is TRBV7-3, the J call TRBJ1-1, with TRBD1 matching over 8 bases. The CDR3 extends over 18 amino acids. V gave up 1 base and J gave up 8 bases; unmatched junction bases: 18. The germline V gene encodes CDR1 SGHTA and CDR2 FQGTGA. The CDR3 spells CASSLRSAGGGIGAEAFF. The CDR3 DNA is TGTGCCAGCAGCTTAAGGTCGGCAGGGGGCGGTATTGGGGCCGAAGCTTTCTTT.

This sequence joins TRBV20-1 and TRBJ1-1; 10 bases are shared with TRBD1. Looked up from germline, CDR1 is DFQATT and CDR2 is SNEGSKA (reference sequence). CDR3 length: 14 residues. The V gene end was trimmed by 3 bases and the J gene end by 11 bases; junction bases not matched to a gene: 12. The CDR3 spells CSASRRRDRGRAFF. CDR3 coding DNA: TGCAGTGCTAGTCGCCGACGGGACAGGGGTCGTGCTTTCTTT.

This clonotype was observed a few times. The chain joins TRBV11-2 to TRBJ2-1, with a weak D call TRBD1 (7 bases). Trimming removed 4 bases at V and 1 base at J, with 14 bases between. This CDR3 is 16 amino acids long. Germline values: CDR1 SGHAT, CDR2 FQNNGV. Written as DNA, the CDR3 is TGTGCCAGCAGCTCAGGGGGAGGTAAATCCTACAATGAGCAGTTCTTC. Translated: CASSSGGGKSYNEQFF. Full variable domain (rest looked up from reference TRBV11-2 and TRBJ2-1): EAGVAQSPRYKIIEKRQSVAFWCNPISGHATLYWYQQILGQGPKLLIQFQNNGVVDDSQLPKDRFSAERLKGVDSTLKIQPAKLEDSAVYLCASSSGGGKSYNEQFFGPGTRLTVL.

The gene calls are TRBV27 and TRBJ1-6, with D possibly being TRBD1 (6 bases). Germline-derived CDR1 and CDR2 are MNHEY and SMNVEV (reference sequence). Between the trimmed V and J ends, which lost 3 bases and 5 bases, there was a span of 11 bases. The CDR3 extends over 15 amino acids. CDR3 bases: TGTGCCAGCAGTTTTATAGGGGGGGATAATTCACCCCTCCACTTT. It translates to CASSFIGGDNSPLHF.

This clonotype was seen at least ten times. V is TRBV19 and J is TRBJ1-5; D gene ambiguous. CDR1 is LNHDA, CDR2 SQIVND, per germline (reference sequence). The CDR3 length is 13 residues. Trimming shortened V by 3 bases and J by 5 bases, and 8 bases separated the two germline ends. In nucleotides, the CDR3 is TGTGCCAGTAGTATCCTTTTGCATCAGCCCCAGCATTTT. This codes for CASSILLHQPQHF.